These 32 T cell receptor beta chains were all obtained from the same sample, sequenced in a study of blood T cell repertoires in COVID-19. The method was immunoSEQ multiplex PCR; TCRdb's version includes in-frame clones alone and lacks a portion of them. The data show about 180,000 clones, about three quarters seen once. Sequencing was carried out using peripheral blood. These receptors were obtained from a woman older than 75 with COVID-19, enrolled during active disease.

The chain has TRBV30 and TRBJ1-3, with D unclear. Germline CDR1 GTSNPN, CDR2 SVGIG (reference sequence). CDR3 length equals 15 residues. The germline V and J ends were trimmed by 4 bases and 1 base, with 14 bases remaining between them. Written as DNA, the CDR3 is TGTGCCTGGAAGTATGGCAGGTATTCTGGAAACACCATATATTTT. Encoded protein: CAWKYGRYSGNTIYF. The full variable domain, rest sourced from reference TRBV30 and TRBJ1-3, is SQTIHQWPATLVQPVGSPLSLECTVEGTSNPNLYWYRQAAGRGLQLLFYSVGIGQISSEVPQNLSASRPQDRQFILSSKKLLLSDSGFYLCAWKYGRYSGNTIYFGEGSWLTVV.

The chain is built from TRBV4-3 and TRBJ2-2; tentative D call: TRBD1 (5 bases). The length of the CDR3 is 16 residues. CDR1 LGHNA and CDR2 YSLEER come from the germline V gene. Trimming left V 0 bases short and J 6 bases short, with 14 bases between. The CDR3 protein is CASSQDHTGGSGELFF. In nucleotides, the CDR3 is TGCGCCAGCAGCCAAGATCACACAGGTGGATCCGGGGAGCTGTTTTTT.

There are a few counts of this clone. The chain uses TRBV2 and TRBJ2-3; TRBD2 matches at 7 bases. The CDR3 length is 12 residues. V lost 9 bases and J lost 4; bases outside the gene matches: 4. Germline CDR1 and CDR2: SNHLY and FYNNEI. Here the CDR3 DNA reads TGTGCCAGGACTAGCTACGCAGATACGCAGTATTTT. Encoded protein: CARTSYADTQYF.

The chain joins TRBV6-2 or TRBV6-3 to TRBJ1-5; possibly TRBD1 for D (6 bases). Germline V gene data show CDR1 as MNHEY and CDR2 as SVGEGT. The CDR3 spans 13 residues. V was clipped by 4 bases and J by 9 bases, with 13 bases between them. The chain's CDR3 is CASSLSGELPQHF. CDR3 DNA sequence: TGTGCCAGCAGTTTATCAGGGGAGTTGCCCCAGCATTTT.

The V call is TRBV6-2 or TRBV6-3, the J call TRBJ2-7, with 7 bases lining up with TRBD1. CDR3 length: 15 residues. Germline values: CDR1 MNHEY, CDR2 SVGEGT. With V trimmed by 5 bases and J by 4 bases, 11 bases remained unmatched. The CDR3 loop is CASSTTGTASYEQYF. The CDR3 bases are TGTGCCAGCAGTACCACCGGGACAGCCTCTTACGAGCAGTACTTC.

The V and J genes are TRBV9 and TRBJ2-1; no clear D gene. The CDR3 consists of 16 residues. CDR1 and CDR2 (germline): SGDLS, YYNGEE. The V and J ends lost 0 bases and 1 base respectively, with 11 bases between them. The CDR3 spells CASSVVGRSSYNEQFF. DNA for the CDR3: TGTGCCAGCAGCGTAGTAGGCAGGTCATCCTACAATGAGCAGTTCTTC. The whole variable domain, filled in from reference TRBV9 and TRBJ2-1, reads DSGVTQTPKHLITATGQRVTLRCSPRSGDLSVYWYQQSLDQGLQFLIQYYNGEERAKGNILERFSAQQFPDLHSELNLSSLELGDSALYFCASSVVGRSSYNEQFFGPGTRLTVL.

This chain connects TRBV5-1 to TRBJ1-1; TRBD1 might be the D (6 bases). CDR1 is SGHRS, CDR2 YFSETQ, per germline. Trimming left V 2 bases short and J 0 bases short, with 17 bases between. The CDR3 is made up of 17 amino acids. DNA of the CDR3: TGCGCCAGCAGCTTCGAGACAGGCTCAATCTTGAACACTGAAGCTTTCTTT. Its protein is CASSFETGSILNTEAFF.

This clone was counted once. This rearrangement joins TRBV11-2 to TRBJ2-5; no reliable D call. Germline V gene sequence: CDR1 SGHAT, CDR2 FQNNGV. The CDR3 is made up of 15 amino acids. Deletions cut 0 bases from V and 5 bases from J, with 13 bases between. Here the CDR3 DNA reads TGTGCCAGCAGCTTAGAGCGGAAAAGGTCGGAGACCCAGTACTTC. It codes for CASSLERKRSETQYF.

This clone was seen only a few times. The rearrangement links TRBV18 to TRBJ1-2; TRBD1 agrees at 10 bases. The junction had 9 bases not matched to a gene; V was cut back by 3 bases and J by 8 bases. The CDR3 covers 15 residues. Germline CDR1 reads KGHSH; CDR2 reads LQKENI. This CDR3 reads CASSPAGQGEGGYTF. The CDR3 DNA is TGTGCCAGCTCACCTGCCGGACAGGGGGAGGGCGGCTACACCTTC.

This chain connects TRBV12-3 or TRBV12-4 to TRBJ2-1; the D gene is possibly TRBD2 (7 bases). V dropped 5 bases and J dropped 6 bases, with 11 bases sitting between them. The CDR3 runs to 13 residues. CDR3 amino acids: CASSPRGGNEQFF. CDR3 DNA sequence: TGTGCCAGCAGTCCTAGGGGGGGCAATGAGCAGTTCTTC.

Regarding this clone: Other DNA sequences in the sample encode the same CDR3. The chain combines TRBV2 with TRBJ1-1; perhaps TRBD1 as D (6 bases). V was pared by 8 bases and J by 4 bases, with 11 bases between. This CDR3 region has 12 residues. Germline V gene data show CDR1 as SNHLY and CDR2 as FYNNEI. The CDR3 loop reads CASGTTPTEAFF. Written as DNA, the CDR3 is TGTGCCAGCGGGACAACGCCCACTGAAGCTTTCTTT.

This chain connects TRBV27 to TRBJ2-3, with 7 bases aligning to TRBD2. V was clipped by 6 bases and J by 2 bases; unmatched bases: 17. CDR1 MNHEY and CDR2 SMNVEV come from the germline V gene (reference sequence). The CDR3 totals 18 residues. The CDR3 is CASSSRVGRRLSTDTQYF. DNA of the CDR3: TGTGCCAGCAGCTCCCGGGTCGGGAGGCGACTCTCCACAGATACGCAGTATTTT.

The V gene is TRBV27, the J gene TRBJ2-2; 7 nucleotides line up with TRBD1. V lost 3 bases, J lost 0 bases, and 13 bases stayed unmatched. The CDR3 has 19 residues. The germline CDR1 and CDR2 sequences are MNHEY and SMNVEV (reference sequence). In DNA, the CDR3 is TGTGCCAGCAGTTTGCGTTTTCACCCGGGACAGTCGAACACCGGGGAGCTGTTTTTT. Translating it yields CASSLRFHPGQSNTGELFF.

This chain joins TRBV4-3 and TRBJ1-2; TRBD1 matches 8 bases. This CDR3 comprises 16 residues. Germline trimming cut 2 bases from V and 3 bases from J; bases unmatched to any gene: 8. The germline V gene encodes CDR1 LGHNA and CDR2 YSLEER. CDR3 sequence: CASSQQQGAGDYGYTF. The DNA of the CDR3 is TGCGCCAGCAGCCAACAGCAGGGGGCAGGAGACTATGGCTACACCTTC.

The chain uses TRBV19 and TRBJ2-7; 11 bases align to TRBD2. Trimming removed 5 bases from V and 5 bases from J; junction bases left unmatched: 11. The CDR3 covers 16 residues. Per germline, CDR1 LNHDA and CDR2 SQIVND (reference sequence). The DNA for the CDR3 is TGTGCCAGTAGTGCGGGACTAGCGGTCCACCTTGACGAGCAGTACTTC. Translating gives CASSAGLAVHLDEQYF.

The rearrangement uses TRBV5-1 and TRBJ1-4; 8 bases are shared with TRBD1. CDR3 length: 15 residues. With V trimmed by 0 bases and J by 7 bases, 5 bases remained unmatched. Germline V gene lookup returns CDR1 SGHRS and CDR2 YFSETQ. As DNA, the CDR3 is TGCGCCAGCAGCTTGGGACAGGGGCGGGGTGAAAAACTGTTTTTT. This gives the protein CASSLGQGRGEKLFF.

The chain recombines TRBV28 with TRBJ2-7; tentative D call: TRBD1 (5 bases). This CDR3 is 11 amino acids long. Germline loops: CDR1 MDHEN, CDR2 SYDVKM. V lost 2 bases and J 6 bases, leaving 5 bases between the germline ends. CDR3 amino acids: CASSLQGEQYF. DNA of the CDR3: TGTGCCAGCAGTTTACAGGGCGAGCAGTACTTC.

This clone turned up a few times. The V and J genes are TRBV9 and TRBJ1-2; no firm D call. The CDR3 has 14 residues. Trimming shortened V by 0 bases and J by 3 bases, and 9 bases separated the two germline ends. Germline CDR1 is SGDLS and CDR2 is YYNGEE. The CDR3 DNA reads TGTGCCAGCAGCGTAGATAGAGGTTACTATGGCTACACCTTC. It specifies CASSVDRGYYGYTF.

This clone has only one observation. The chain combines TRBV2 with TRBJ2-3; the D gene is possibly TRBD2 (5 bases). Germline CDR1 SNHLY, CDR2 FYNNEI. The CDR3 is 14 residues long. This CDR3 is CASVEAEDTDTQYF. CDR3 coding DNA: TGTGCGTCCGTAGAGGCGGAGGACACAGATACGCAGTATTTT.

This clone was seen only a few times. The chain combines TRBV6-2 or TRBV6-3 with TRBJ1-2, with 7 bases matching TRBD1. The V gene end was trimmed by 0 bases and the J gene end by 3 bases; junction bases not matched to a gene: 13. The CDR3 has 18 amino acids. Germline V gene sequence: CDR1 MNHEY, CDR2 SVGEGT. Written as DNA, the CDR3 is TGTGCCAGCAGTTACTCGCGGGACAGACCTAACAATGACTATGGCTACACCTTC. As protein: CASSYSRDRPNNDYGYTF.

The chain combines TRBV27 with TRBJ2-3, with D unclear. Trimming removed 2 bases at V and 1 base at J, with 7 bases between. This CDR3 is built from 14 residues. Germline CDR1 and CDR2: MNHEY and SMNVEV (reference sequence). CDR3 residues: CASSLGTGTDTQYF. CDR3 DNA sequence: TGTGCCAGCAGTTTAGGTACAGGCACAGATACGCAGTATTTT.

In DNA, the CDR3 is TGTGCCAGCAGTGAAGTTAAACAGGGGCTATCCTACGAGCAGTACTTC. It is translated as CASSEVKQGLSYEQYF. The chain recombines TRBV2 with TRBJ2-7, with 7 bases lining up with TRBD1. This CDR3 is built from 16 residues. Germline CDR1 is SNHLY and CDR2 is FYNNEI. V lost 1 base and J lost 1; bases outside the gene matches: 7.

This clone was seen just once. The rearrangement links TRBV6-5 to TRBJ1-1; D gene ambiguous. The CDR3 is 14 amino acids. V was pared by 4 bases and J by 5 bases, with 14 bases between. CDR1 and CDR2 from the germline V gene are MNHEY and SVGAGI. The CDR3 spells CASSLRTGRTEAFF. The DNA of the CDR3 is TGTGCCAGCAGTTTACGGACGGGGAGGACTGAAGCTTTCTTT.

The rearrangement links TRBV5-3 to TRBJ1-3, with unresolved D. TRBV5-3 is given ORF status, its function remaining uncertain. The CDR3 consists of 15 residues. Deletions cut 4 bases from V and 0 bases from J, with 11 bases between. The CDR3 protein is CARSRRLRSGNTIYF. CDR3 DNA: TGTGCCAGAAGCAGGAGACTTCGCTCTGGAAACACCATATATTTT.

The chain employs TRBV5-4 and TRBJ2-7, with 9 bases matching TRBD1. The CDR3 consists of 15 residues. From germline, CDR1 is SGHNT and CDR2 YYREEE (reference sequence). Losses at the gene ends were 4 bases for V and 2 bases for J; bases not matched to a gene: 7. DNA of the CDR3: TGTGCCAGCAGCCCCGGGACAGGGACTCCCTACGAGCAGTACTTC. Translation: CASSPGTGTPYEQYF.

The CDR3 loop is CASSPGRRFGANVLTF. The CDR3 bases are TGTGCCAGCAGTCCGGGCCGGAGGTTTGGGGCCAACGTCCTGACTTTC. The V call is TRBV6-4, the J call TRBJ2-6; perhaps TRBD2 as D (5 bases). The V gene's germline CDR1 is MRHNA and CDR2 SNTAGT. The CDR3 covers 16 residues. V shed 5 bases and J shed 3 bases, with 14 bases lying between them.

The chain couples TRBV5-1 to TRBJ2-5; tentative D call: TRBD1 (5 bases). The CDR3 totals 15 residues. Germline CDR1 and CDR2: SGHRS and YFSETQ. Trimming took 1 base from V and 1 from J, leaving 11 bases between them. In DNA, the CDR3 is TGCGCCAGCAGCTTGTTCGGGCAGGGCCAAGAGACCCAGTACTTC. Amino acid sequence: CASSLFGQGQETQYF. The variable domain in full, completed from reference TRBV5-1 and TRBJ2-5, reads KAGVTQTPRYLIKTRGQQVTLSCSPISGHRSVSWYQQTPGQGLQFLFEYFSETQRNKGNFPGRFSGRQFSNSRSEMNVSTLELGDSALYLCASSLFGQGQETQYFGPGTRLLVL.

The count of this clone is one. This rearrangement joins TRBV20-1 to TRBJ2-7; tentative D call: TRBD2 (5 bases). The V gene's germline CDR1 is DFQATT and CDR2 SNEGSKA (reference sequence). Trimming pared 3 bases from V and 0 bases from J, leaving 12 bases between. The CDR3 runs 14 residues. CDR3 loop: CSASRTASSYEQYF. The DNA of the CDR3 is TGCAGTGCTAGTAGGACTGCCAGCTCCTACGAGCAGTACTTC.

J is TRBJ2-7 and V is TRBV20-1; weak D call: TRBD2 (6 bases). CDR3 size: 10 residues. Germline CDR1 reads DFQATT; CDR2 reads SNEGSKA (reference sequence). CDR3 coding DNA: TGCAGGGCCGGGAGTCTCGAGCAGTACTTC. Protein: CRAGSLEQYF.

The chain combines TRBV29-1 with TRBJ2-5; 10 bases fit TRBD1. The CDR3 totals 15 residues. V shed 6 bases, J shed 5 bases, and the junction held 12 bases outside the gene matches. Per the germline V gene, CDR1 is SQVTM and CDR2 is ANQGSEA. The CDR3 is CSVPSRQGAGETQYF. CDR3 nucleotides: TGCAGCGTCCCCTCCCGACAGGGGGCGGGGGAGACCCAGTACTTC.

CDR3 in amino acids: CASRITGGAFYGYTF. The CDR3 nucleotides read TGTGCCAGTAGGATAACAGGGGGCGCTTTCTATGGCTACACCTTC. The chain carries TRBV19 and TRBJ1-2, with TRBD1 identical over 9 bases. V lost 6 bases to trimming and J lost 4 bases; unmatched junction nucleotides: 9. The germline gives CDR1 LNHDA, CDR2 SQIVND (reference sequence). This CDR3 contains 15 residues.

The gene calls are TRBV20-1 and TRBJ2-7; unclear D gene. The CDR3 extends over 11 amino acids. V was pared by 2 bases and J by 3 bases, with 5 bases between. Per the germline V gene, CDR1 is DFQATT and CDR2 is SNEGSKA (reference sequence). The CDR3 coding sequence is TGCAGTGCTAGAATGTACTACGAGCAGTACTTC. Its translation: CSARMYYEQYF.